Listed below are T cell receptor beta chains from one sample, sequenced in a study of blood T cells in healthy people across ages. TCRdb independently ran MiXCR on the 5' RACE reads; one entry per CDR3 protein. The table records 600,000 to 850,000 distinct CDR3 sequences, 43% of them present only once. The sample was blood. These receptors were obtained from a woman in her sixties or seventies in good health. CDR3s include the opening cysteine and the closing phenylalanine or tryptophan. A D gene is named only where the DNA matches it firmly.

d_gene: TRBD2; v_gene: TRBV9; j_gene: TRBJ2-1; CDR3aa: CASSVAGEIGEQFF
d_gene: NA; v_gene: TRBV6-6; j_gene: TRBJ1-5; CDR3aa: CASSYGRVQPQHF
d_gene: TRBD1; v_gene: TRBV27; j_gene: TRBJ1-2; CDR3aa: CASSLTDREKIRSYTF
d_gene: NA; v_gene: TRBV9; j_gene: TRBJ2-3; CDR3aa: CASSVVPYTGYGTDTQYF
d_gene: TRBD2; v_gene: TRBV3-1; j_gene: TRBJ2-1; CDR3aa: CASAKFTSGSYNEQFF
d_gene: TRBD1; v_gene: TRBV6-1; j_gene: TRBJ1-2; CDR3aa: CASSATGGMFSPNGYTF
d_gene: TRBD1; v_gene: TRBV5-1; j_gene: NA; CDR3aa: CASTTGQVPYEQYF
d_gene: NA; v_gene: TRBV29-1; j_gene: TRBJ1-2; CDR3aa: CSVVSGVDYGYTF
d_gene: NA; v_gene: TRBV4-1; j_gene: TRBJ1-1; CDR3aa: CASSQEMVLNTEAFF
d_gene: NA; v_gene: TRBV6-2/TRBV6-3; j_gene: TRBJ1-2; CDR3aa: CASSPFEGGYTF
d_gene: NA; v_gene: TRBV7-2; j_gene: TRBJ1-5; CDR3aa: CASSFFGNQPQHF
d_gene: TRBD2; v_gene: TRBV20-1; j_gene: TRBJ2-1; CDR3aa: CSARDPSGSVYNEQFF
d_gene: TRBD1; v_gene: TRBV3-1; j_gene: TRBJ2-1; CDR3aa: CASSHSPQGEQFF
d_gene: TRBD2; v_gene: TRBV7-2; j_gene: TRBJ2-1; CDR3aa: CASSYVAGGNNEQFF
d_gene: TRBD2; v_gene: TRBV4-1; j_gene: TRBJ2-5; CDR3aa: CASRFGSGGKETQYF
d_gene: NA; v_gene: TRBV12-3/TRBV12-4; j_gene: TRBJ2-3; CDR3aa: CASSSSRGGADTQYF
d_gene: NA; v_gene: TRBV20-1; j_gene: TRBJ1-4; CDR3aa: CSARRADSPGEKLFF
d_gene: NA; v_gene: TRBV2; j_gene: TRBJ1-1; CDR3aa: CASSMQGTLNTEAFF
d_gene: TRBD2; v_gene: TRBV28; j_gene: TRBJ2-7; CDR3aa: CASTTSGDPIKQYF
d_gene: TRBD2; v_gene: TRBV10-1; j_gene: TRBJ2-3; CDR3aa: CASSEWSSGGSDTQYF
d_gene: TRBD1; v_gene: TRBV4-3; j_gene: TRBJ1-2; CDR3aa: CASSRSGTGEYGYTF
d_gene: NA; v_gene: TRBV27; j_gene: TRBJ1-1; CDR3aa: CASSLSGQNTEAFF
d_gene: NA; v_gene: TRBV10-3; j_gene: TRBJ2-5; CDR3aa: CAISGVDRQETQYF
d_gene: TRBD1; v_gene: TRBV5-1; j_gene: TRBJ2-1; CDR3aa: CASSPFEGADEQFF
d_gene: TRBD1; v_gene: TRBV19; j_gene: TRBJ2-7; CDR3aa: CASSHIGTGSYEQYF
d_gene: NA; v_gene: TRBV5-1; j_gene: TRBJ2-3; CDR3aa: CASSPPTAPTDTQYF
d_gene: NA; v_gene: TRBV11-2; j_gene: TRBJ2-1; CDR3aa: CASSPDSIPSNEQFF
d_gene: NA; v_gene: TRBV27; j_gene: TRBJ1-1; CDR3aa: CASSLSVGLPAFF
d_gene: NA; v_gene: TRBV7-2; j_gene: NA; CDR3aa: CASSPRTGGDIQYF
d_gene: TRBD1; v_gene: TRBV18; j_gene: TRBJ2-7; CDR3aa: CASSPGTGGVERYF
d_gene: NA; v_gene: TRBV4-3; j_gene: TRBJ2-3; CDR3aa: CASSRGGGPGPLDTQYF
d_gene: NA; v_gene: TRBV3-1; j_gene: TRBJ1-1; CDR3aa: CASSQRLLNTEAFF
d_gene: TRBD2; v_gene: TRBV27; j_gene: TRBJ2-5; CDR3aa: CASSPPTLLAGVGNEQYF
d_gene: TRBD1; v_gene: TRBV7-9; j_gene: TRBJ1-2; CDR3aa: CATTTPGGWWGYTF
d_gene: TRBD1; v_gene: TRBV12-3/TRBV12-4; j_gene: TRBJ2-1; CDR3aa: CASRGDRGETQFF
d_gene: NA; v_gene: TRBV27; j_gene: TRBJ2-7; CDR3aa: CASSSNPSYEQYF
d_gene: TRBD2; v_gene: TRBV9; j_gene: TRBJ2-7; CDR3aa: CASSASLAGPYEQYF
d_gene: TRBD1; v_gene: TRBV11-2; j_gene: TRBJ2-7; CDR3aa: CASSFDLRDSPYVQYF
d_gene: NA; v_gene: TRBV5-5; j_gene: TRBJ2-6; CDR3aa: CASTPPVNSGANVLTF
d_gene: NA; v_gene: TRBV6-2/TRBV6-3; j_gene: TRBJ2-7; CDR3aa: CASERLNYNEQYF
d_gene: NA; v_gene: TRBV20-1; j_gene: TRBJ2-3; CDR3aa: CSARDITGRLTDTQYF
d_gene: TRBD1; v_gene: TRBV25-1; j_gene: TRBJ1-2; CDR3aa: CASIRQGAYYGYTF
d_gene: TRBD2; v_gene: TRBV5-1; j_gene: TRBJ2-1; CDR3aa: CASSYGLAYDNEQFF
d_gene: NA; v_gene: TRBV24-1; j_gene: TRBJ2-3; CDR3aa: CAPISSTDTQYF
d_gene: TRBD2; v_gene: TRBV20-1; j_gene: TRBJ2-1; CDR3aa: CSASFGGRSYNEQFF
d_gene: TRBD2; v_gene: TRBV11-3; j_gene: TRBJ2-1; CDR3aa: CASSVIAGADEQFF
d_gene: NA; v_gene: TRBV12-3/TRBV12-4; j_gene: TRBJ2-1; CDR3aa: CASTLTPLGGRVKINEQFF
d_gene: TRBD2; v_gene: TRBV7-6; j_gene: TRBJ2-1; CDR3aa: CASSASGNEQFF
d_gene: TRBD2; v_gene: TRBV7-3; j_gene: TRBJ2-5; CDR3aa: CASSLRAGGLETQYF
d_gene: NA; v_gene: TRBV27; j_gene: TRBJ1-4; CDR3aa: CASSPSTAINEKLFF
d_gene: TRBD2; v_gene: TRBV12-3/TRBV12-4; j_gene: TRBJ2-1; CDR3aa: CASSLGLAAFNEQFF
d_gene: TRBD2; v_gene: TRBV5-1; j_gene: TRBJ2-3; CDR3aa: CASSFTSGSTDTQYF
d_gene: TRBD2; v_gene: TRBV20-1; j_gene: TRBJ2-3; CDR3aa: CSARPLPGLVYTDTQYF
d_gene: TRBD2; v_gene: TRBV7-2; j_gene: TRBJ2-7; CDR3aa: CASSSKVSGTFSYEQYF